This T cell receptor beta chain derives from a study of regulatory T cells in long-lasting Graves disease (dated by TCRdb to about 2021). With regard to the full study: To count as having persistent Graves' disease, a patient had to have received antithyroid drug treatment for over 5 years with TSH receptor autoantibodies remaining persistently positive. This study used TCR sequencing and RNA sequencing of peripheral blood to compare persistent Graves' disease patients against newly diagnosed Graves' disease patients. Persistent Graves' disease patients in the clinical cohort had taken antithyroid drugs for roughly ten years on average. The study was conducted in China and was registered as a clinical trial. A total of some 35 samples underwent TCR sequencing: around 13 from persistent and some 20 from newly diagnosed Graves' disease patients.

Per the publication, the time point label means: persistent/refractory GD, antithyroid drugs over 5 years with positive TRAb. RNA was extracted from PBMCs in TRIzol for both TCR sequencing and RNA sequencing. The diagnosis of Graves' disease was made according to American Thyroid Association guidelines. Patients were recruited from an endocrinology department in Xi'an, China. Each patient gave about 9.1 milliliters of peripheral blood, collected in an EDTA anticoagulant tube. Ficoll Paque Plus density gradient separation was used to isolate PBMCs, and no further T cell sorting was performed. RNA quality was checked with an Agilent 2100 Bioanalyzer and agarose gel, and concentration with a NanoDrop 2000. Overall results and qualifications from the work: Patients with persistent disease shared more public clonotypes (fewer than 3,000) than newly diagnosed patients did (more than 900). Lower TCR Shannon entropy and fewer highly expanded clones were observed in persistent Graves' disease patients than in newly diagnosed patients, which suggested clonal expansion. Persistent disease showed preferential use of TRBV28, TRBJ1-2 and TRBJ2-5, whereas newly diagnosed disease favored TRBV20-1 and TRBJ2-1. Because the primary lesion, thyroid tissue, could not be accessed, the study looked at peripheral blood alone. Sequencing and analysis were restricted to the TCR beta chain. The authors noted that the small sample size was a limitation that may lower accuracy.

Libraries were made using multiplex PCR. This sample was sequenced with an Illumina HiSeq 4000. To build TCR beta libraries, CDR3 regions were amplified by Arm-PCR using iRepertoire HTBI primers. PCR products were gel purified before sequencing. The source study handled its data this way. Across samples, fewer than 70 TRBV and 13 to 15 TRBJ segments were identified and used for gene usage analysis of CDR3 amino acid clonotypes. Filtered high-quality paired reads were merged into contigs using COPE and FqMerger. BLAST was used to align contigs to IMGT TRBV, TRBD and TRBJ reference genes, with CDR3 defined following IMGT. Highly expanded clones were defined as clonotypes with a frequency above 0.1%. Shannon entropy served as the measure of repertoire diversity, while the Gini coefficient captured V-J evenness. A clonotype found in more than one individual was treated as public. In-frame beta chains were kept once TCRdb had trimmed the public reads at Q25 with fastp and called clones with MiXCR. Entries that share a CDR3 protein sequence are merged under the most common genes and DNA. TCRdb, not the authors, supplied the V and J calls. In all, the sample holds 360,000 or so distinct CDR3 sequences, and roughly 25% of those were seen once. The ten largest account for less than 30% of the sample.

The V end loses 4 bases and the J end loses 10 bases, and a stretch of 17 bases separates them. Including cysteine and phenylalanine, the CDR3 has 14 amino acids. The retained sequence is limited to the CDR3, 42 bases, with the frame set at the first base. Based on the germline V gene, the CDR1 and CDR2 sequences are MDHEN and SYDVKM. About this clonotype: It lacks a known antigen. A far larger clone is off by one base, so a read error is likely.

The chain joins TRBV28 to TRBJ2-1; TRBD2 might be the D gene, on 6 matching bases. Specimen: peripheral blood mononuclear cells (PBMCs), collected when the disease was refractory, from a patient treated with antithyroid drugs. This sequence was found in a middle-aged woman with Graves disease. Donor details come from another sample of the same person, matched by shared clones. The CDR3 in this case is CASSSPTSSSEQFF. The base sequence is TGTGCCAGCAGTTCCCCGACTAGTTCTTCCGAGCAGTTCTTC.